The entry below describes one T cell receptor (beta chain). Its antigen is unidentified. The data were produced by immunoSEQ multiplex PCR, yet TCRdb's version contains in-frame clones alone and is incomplete. Of 90,000 to 130,000 clones listed, 70% to 90% were seen once; the top ten hold about 20%. The data derive from a study of PD-1 blockade in classical Hodgkin lymphoma. Study details: Patients were administered nivolumab (3 mg/kg intravenously) every 2 weeks. General observations from the study: Whereas CD4+ TCR diversity had risen significantly by C4D1, CD8+ TCR diversity had not. Excluded were patients who started nivolumab under 1 year after ASCT, a group that had lower diversity. Complete responders' baseline diversity resembled that of newly diagnosed patients.

Each patient relapsed following autologous stem cell transplantation, and prior brentuximab vedotin exposure differed. Trimming at V came to 5 bases and at J to 0 bases, leaving 4 bases not matched to a gene. The CDR3 sequence is 15 residues long. Per germline, CDR1 MNHEY and CDR2 SMNVEV (reference sequence). This specimen was peripheral blood mononuclear cells (PBMCs), taken before the second cycle of nivolumab. The rearrangement joins TRBV27 to TRBJ2-7; the match to TRBD2 covers 10 bases. The clonotype originates from a human donor with classical Hodgkin lymphoma. CDR3 in amino acids: CASSRLAGSSYEQYF. The DNA for the CDR3 is TGTGCCAGCAGTAGACTAGCGGGCAGCTCCTACGAGCAGTACTTC.